This is a list of T cell receptor beta chains from one sample in a study of cytomegalovirus exposure and HLA in healthy donors. Profiling relied on immunoSEQ multiplex PCR, and the TCRdb table lists in-frame clones only, not all of them. The sample holds about 170,000 clones; roughly four fifths are singletons and the top ten take just over 2%. Sequencing was done on a sample of PBMCs. The receptors were gathered from a woman under 40 in good health and CMV-seropositive. Each CDR3 is given with its conserved first and last residue. A clone size is listed for some rows: how often the clone was seen (once, few, many), or a class if it is expanded.

V gene | clone size | CDR3 protein
TRBV19 | . | CASLRDRVAYGYTF
TRBV21-1 | . | CASSQSRTTVNYGYTF
TRBV7-6 | . | CASSFPVGGYTEAFF
TRBV5-6 | once | CASSAGLRADTEAFF
TRBV5-4 | . | CASSLRRTRVRSYNEQFF
TRBV11-2 | few | CASSLEPGQPQHF
TRBV9 | . | CASSVGPIQGPPYEQYF
TRBV30 | . | CAWSIGTPGYTF
TRBV7-2 | . | CASSPDRSGTGNTIYF
TRBV6-1 | . | CASSQAGVAQYF
TRBV27 | few | CASSLRWGTNQPQHF
TRBV7-6 | . | CASSLERTDTQYF
TRBV29-1 | . | CSVVQGGNEQFF
TRBV11-2 | . | CASSRRGRPDAGELFF
TRBV2 | . | CASSAGLAAYEQYF
TRBV18 | . | CASSSGTAQMPGYGYTF
TRBV2 | once | CASRVQGQETQYF
TRBV5-1 | . | CASSLSSRALAGDWGTQYF
TRBV6-5 | . | CASRLTGGNYGYTF
TRBV5-6 | . | CASSPTVGQGAYGYTF
TRBV6-4 | . | CASSFYSGGGYEQYF
TRBV29-1 | . | CSTLTFSSGANVLTF
TRBV10-1 | . | CASSGTGTSGRSYEQYF
TRBV10-2 | . | CASRTSGGGGELFF
TRBV19 | . | CASSMTSFPGELFF
TRBV27 | once | CASSPLQGAGNTIYF
TRBV6-5 | . | CASTLLPGQGSGYTF
TRBV12-5 | few | CASGLATGASFYGYTF
TRBV7-9 | once | CASSYGTGPAKYEQYF
TRBV5-1 | . | CATGPGQNMYEQYF
TRBV30 | . | CAWSPRSGNTIYF
TRBV6-1 | . | CASSEPGQSYEQYF
TRBV7-8 | . | CASSLGTSGSEQYF
TRBV9 | . | CASSVGLVLRDEQFF
TRBV9 | . | CASSGTGTSGQETQYF
TRBV10-3 | . | CAIDQGQAYEQYF
TRBV14 | . | CASSQALETQYF
TRBV6-1 | . | CASRRQGQNQPQHF
TRBV27 | once | CASSLENSQPQHF
TRBV11-2 | . | CASSSVVTGYNEQFF